This T cell receptor (beta chain) comes out of a study of blood T cell repertoires in COVID-19. TCRdb's table, derived via immunoSEQ multiplex PCR, lists solely in-frame clones and lacks some. Of some 300,000 clones listed, around 89% are singletons. The specimen sequenced was peripheral blood. This TCR derives from a woman aged 50 to 65 with COVID-19, enrolled during active disease.

The CDR3 coding sequence is TGTGCCAGCAGTTACTCAGCTAGCTTGTACGAGCAGTACTTC. Encoded protein: CASSYSASLYEQYF. The chain has TRBV6-6 and TRBJ2-7, with a weak D call TRBD2 (5 bases). This CDR3 has 14 amino acids. The V end was cut by 0 bases, the J end by 4 bases, with 10 bases between. The germline V gene encodes CDR1 MNHNY and CDR2 SVGAGI (reference sequence).